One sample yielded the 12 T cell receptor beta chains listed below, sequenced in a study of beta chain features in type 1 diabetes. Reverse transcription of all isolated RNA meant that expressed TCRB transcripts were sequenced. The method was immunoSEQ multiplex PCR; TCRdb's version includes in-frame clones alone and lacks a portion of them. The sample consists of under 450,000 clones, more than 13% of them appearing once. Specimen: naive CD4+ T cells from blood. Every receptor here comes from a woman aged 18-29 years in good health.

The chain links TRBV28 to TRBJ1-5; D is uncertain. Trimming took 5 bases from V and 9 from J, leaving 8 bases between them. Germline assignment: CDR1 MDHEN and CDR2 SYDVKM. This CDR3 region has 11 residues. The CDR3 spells CASSGLRPQHF. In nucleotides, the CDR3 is TGTGCCAGCAGTGGCCTTCGGCCCCAGCATTTT.

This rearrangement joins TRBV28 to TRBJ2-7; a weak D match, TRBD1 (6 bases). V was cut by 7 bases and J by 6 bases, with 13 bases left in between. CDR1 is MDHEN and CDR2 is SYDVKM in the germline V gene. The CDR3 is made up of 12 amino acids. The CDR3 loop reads CASTPTGFEQYF. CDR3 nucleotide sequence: TGTGCCAGCACCCCAACAGGGTTCGAGCAGTACTTC.

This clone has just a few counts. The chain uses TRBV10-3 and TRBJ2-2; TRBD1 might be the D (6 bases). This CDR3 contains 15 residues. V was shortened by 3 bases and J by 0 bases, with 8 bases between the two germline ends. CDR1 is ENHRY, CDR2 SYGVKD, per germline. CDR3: CAISDGQTNTGELFF. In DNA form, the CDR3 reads TGTGCCATCAGTGATGGACAGACGAACACCGGGGAGCTGTTTTTT.

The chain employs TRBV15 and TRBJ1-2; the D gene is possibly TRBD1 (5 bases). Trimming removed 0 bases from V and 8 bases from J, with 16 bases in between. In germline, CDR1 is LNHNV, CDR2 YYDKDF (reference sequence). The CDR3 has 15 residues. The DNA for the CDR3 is TGTGCCACCAGCAGAGAGGGGGGAATAGGGGTGGGCTACACCTTC. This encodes CATSREGGIGVGYTF.

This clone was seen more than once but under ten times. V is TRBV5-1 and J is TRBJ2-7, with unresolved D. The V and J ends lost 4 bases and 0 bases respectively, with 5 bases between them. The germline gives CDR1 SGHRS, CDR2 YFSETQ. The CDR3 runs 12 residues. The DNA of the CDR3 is TGCGCCAGCAGCGGAGACTCCTACGAGCAGTACTTC. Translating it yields CASSGDSYEQYF.

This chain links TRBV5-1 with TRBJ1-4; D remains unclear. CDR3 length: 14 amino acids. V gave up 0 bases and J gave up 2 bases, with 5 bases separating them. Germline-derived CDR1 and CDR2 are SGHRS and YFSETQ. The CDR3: CASSLGATNEKLFF. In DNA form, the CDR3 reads TGCGCCAGCAGCTTGGGTGCGACTAATGAAAAACTGTTTTTT.

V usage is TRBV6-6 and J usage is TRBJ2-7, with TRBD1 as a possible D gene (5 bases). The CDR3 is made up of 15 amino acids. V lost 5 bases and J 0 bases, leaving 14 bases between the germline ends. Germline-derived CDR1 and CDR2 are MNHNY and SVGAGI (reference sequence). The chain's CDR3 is CASSRQSPNSYEQYF. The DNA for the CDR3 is TGTGCCAGCAGTCGACAGTCCCCGAACTCCTACGAGCAGTACTTC.

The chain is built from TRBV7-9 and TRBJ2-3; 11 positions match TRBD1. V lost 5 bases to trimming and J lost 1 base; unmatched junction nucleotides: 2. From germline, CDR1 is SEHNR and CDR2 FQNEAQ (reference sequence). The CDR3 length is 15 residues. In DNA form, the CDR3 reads TGTGCCAGCAGCCAGGGACAGGGGGGCACAGATACGCAGTATTTT. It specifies CASSQGQGGTDTQYF.

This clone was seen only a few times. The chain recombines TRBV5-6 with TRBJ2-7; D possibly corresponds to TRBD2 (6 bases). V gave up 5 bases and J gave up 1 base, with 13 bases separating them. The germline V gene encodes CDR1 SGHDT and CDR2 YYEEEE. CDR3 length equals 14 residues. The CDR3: CASSVGGASYEQYF. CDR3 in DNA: TGTGCCAGCAGTGTTGGCGGGGCTTCCTACGAGCAGTACTTC.

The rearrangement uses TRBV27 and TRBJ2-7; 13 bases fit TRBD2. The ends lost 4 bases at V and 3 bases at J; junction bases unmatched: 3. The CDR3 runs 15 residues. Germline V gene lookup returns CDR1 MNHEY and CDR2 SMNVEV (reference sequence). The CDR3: CASSSTSGRGYEQYF. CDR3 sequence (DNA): TGTGCCAGCAGTTCAACTAGCGGGAGGGGCTACGAGCAGTACTTC.

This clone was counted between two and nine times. The CDR3 DNA reads as TGTGCCAGTAGTATAATCTGGCGGGCCCGCTCTGGGGCCAACGTCCTGACTTTC. Translating it yields CASSIIWRARSGANVLTF. The chain recombines TRBV19 with TRBJ2-6; D possibly corresponds to TRBD2 (5 bases). CDR3 length equals 18 residues. The germline CDR1 and CDR2 sequences are LNHDA and SQIVND (reference sequence). Trimming left V 2 bases short and J 0 bases short, with 14 bases between.

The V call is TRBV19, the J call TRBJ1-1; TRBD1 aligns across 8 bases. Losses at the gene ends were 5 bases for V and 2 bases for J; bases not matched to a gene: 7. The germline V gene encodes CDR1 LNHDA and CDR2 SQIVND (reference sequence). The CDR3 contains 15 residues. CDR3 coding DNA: TGTGCCAGTAGTGATTGGACAGGGCCTAACACTGAAGCTTTCTTT. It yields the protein CASSDWTGPNTEAFF. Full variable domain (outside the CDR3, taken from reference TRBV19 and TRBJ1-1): DGGITQSPKYLFRKEGQNVTLSCEQNLNHDAMYWYRQDPGQGLRLIYYSQIVNDFQKGDIAEGYSVSREKKESFPLTVTSAQKNPTAFYLCASSDWTGPNTEAFFGQGTRLTVV.